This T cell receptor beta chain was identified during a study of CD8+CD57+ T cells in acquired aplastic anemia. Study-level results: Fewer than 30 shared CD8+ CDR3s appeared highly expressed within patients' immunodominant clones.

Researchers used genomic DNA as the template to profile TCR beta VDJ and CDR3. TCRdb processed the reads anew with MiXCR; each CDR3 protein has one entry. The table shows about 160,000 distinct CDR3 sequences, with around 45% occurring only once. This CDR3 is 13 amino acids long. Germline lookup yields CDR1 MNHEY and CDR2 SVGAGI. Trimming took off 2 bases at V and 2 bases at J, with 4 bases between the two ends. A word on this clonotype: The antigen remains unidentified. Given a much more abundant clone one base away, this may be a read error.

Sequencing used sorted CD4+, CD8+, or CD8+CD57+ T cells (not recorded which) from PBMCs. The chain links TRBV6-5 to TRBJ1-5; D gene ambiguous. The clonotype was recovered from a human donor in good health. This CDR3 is CASSYPGNQPQHF. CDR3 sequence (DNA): TGTGCCAGCAGTTACCCAGGCAATCAGCCCCAGCATTTT.